This is a list of T cell receptor beta chains from one sample in a study of shared clonotypes between healthy human individuals. Sequenced by immunoSEQ multiplex PCR; TCRdb stores in-frame clones only, minus some. The table records approximately 1,500,000 clones, roughly 98% of them present only once. Sequencing was done on a sample of naive CD4+ T cells sorted from blood. All receptors come from a man under 40 in good health. The CDR3 runs from the conserved cysteine through the conserved F or W. Each record gives: D gene, clone size, J gene, V gene, CDR3 DNA, CDR3 protein. The D gene is left open where the match is weak. Size is omitted from some rows. Given values are once, few, many or a class for expanded clones.

.,.,TRBJ2-7,TRBV5-1,TGCGCCAGCAGCTTGTCACCCACCTACGAGCAGTACTTC,CASSLSPTYEQYF
TRBD1,.,TRBJ2-7,TRBV10-3,TGTGCCATCAGTGTCTCCGGCGGGACAGGCTACGAGCAGTACTTC,CAISVSGGTGYEQYF
.,.,TRBJ2-5,TRBV4-2,TGTGCCAGCAGCCAAGGTCCAAGGCGGGAAATGGAAGAGACCCAGTACTTC,CASSQGPRREMEETQYF
.,.,TRBJ2-5,TRBV11-2,TGTGCCAGCAGCTCGACTTCTCTGATTGGGGTTCGGCAAGAGACCCAGTACTTC,CASSSTSLIGVRQETQYF
.,once,TRBJ1-4,TRBV4-1,TGCGCCAGCAGCCAAGATCCTACAGTTAGGGAAAAACTGTTTTTT,CASSQDPTVREKLFF
TRBD1,.,TRBJ1-4,TRBV28,TGTGCCAGCGGTGGGACAGTGGGAGAAAAACTGTTTTTT,CASGGTVGEKLFF
.,.,TRBJ2-3,TRBV27,TGTGCCAGCAGTTTATTGGCCGTCAGGTTGGCGGCCCCAGATACGCAGTATTTT,CASSLLAVRLAAPDTQYF
.,once,TRBJ2-7,TRBV21-1,TGTGCCAGCAACCCAGTGTCAGGGATTTTCTACGAGCAGTACTTC,CASNPVSGIFYEQYF
.,.,TRBJ2-2,TRBV10-1,TGCGCCAGCAGTACCAGGGAAACCGGGGAGCTGTTTTTT,CASSTRETGELFF
TRBD2,.,TRBJ2-3,TRBV28,TGTGCCAGCAGTTTACCCGGGAGGGGAACAGATACGCAGTATTTT,CASSLPGRGTDTQYF
TRBD1,.,TRBJ2-7,TRBV9,TGTGCCAGCAGCGTAGCGACAGGGGAATTCTACGAGCAGTACTTC,CASSVATGEFYEQYF
TRBD1,.,TRBJ1-2,TRBV29-1,TGCAGCGTTGACCGGGACAGGGGCTATGGCTACACCTTC,CSVDRDRGYGYTF